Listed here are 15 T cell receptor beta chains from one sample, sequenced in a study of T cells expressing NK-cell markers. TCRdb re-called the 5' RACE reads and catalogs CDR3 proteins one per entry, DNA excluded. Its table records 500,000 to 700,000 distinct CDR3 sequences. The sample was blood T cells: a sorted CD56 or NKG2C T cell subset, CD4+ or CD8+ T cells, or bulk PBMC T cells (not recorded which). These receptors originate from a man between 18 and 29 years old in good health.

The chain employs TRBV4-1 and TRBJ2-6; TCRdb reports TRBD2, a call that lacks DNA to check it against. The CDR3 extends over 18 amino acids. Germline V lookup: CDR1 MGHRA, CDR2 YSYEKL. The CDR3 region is CASSQLPAGSSGANVLTF.

This chain's CDR3 is CASSLLLGNQETQYF. The chain is built from TRBV11-2 and TRBJ2-5. The V gene's germline CDR1 is SGHAT and CDR2 FQNNGV. The CDR3 spans 15 residues.

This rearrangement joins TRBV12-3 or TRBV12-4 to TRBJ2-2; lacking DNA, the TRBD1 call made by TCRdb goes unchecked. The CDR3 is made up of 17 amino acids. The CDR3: CASSPISIFRDTGELFF.

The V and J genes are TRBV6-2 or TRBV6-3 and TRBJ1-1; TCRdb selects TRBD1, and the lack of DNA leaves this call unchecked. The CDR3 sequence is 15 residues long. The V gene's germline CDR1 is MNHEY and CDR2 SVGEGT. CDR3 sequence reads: CASSYSRGVNTEAFF.

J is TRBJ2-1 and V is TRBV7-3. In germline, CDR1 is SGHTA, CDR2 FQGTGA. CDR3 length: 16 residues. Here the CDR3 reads CASSSTSGRSYNEQFF.

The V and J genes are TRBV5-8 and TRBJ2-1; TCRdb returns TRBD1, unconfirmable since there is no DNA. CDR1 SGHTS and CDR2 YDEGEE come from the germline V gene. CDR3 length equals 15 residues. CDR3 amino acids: CASSFQQGIHNEQFF.

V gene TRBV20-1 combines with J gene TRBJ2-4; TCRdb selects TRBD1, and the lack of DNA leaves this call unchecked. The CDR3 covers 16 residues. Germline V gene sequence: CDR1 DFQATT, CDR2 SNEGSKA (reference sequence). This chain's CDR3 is CSARDRDGSGGNIQYF.

CDR3 region: CSSLEADTQYF. This rearrangement joins TRBV29-1 to TRBJ2-3; TCRdb gives TRBD2 as the D gene, but with no DNA this cannot be confirmed. The CDR3 spans 11 residues. Germline V gene sequence: CDR1 SQVTM, CDR2 ANQGSEA.

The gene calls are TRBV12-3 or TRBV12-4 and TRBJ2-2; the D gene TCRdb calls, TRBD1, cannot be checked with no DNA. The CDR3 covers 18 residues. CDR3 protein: CASSLGWRGGLDTGELFF.

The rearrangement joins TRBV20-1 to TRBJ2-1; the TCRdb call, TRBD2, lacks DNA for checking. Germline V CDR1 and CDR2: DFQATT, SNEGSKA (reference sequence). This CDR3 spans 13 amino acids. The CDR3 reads CSAWGRVENEQFF.

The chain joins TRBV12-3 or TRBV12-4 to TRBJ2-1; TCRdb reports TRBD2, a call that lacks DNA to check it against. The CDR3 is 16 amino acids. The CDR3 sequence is CASSLSGLAFFDEQFF.

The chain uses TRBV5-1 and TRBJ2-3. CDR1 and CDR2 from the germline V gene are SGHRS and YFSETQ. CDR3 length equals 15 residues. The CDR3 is CASSSFTLGADTQYF.

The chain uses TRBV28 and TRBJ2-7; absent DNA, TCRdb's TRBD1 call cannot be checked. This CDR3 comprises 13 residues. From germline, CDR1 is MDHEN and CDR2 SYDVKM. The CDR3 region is CASSTVSPYEQYF. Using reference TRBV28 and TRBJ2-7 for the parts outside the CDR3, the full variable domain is DVKVTQSSRYLVKRTGEKVFLECVQDMDHENMFWYRQDPGLGLRLIYFSYDVKMKEKGDIPEGYSVSREKKERFSLILESASTNQTSMYLCASSTVSPYEQYFGPGTRLTVT.

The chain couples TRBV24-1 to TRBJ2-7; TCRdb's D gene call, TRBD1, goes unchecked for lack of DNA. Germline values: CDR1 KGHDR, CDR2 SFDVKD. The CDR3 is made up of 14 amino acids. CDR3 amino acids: CATSAPLGVDEQYF.

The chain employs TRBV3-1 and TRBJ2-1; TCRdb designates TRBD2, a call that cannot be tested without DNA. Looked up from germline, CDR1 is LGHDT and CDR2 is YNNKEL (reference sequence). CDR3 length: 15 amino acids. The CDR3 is CASSQGTGTRSPQFF.